This TCR beta chain was captured by sequencing in a study of T cell repertoires in cytomegalovirus infection. In the study overall: CMV infection together with matching HLA type was indicated by public TCR beta signatures.

General study results and limits: HLA-C-restricted TCR beta clonotypes specific for CMV led the ex vivo response. Carriers of CMV and the relevant HLA type were discriminated by public TCR beta frequency.

The V end lost 4 bases, the J end lost 8 bases, and 23 bases lay between the germline ends. This CDR3 has 16 residues. Per germline, CDR1 MNHEY and CDR2 SMNVEV (reference sequence). Each CDR3 protein is one row after TCRdb ran MiXCR on the reads. The sample lists fewer than 25,000 distinct CDR3 sequences; about 23% were seen once. A word on this clonotype: Antigen: not known.

Sequences were derived from CD8+ T cells from cultured PBMCs, sampled from culture after CMV antigen stimulation. The rearrangement links TRBV27 to TRBJ1-2; D remains unclear. The TCR comes from a human donor in good health (CMV status not recorded). Some clones in this sample may be carry-over from other donors' samples. The CDR3 DNA reads as TGTGCCAGCAGTTCCATACCTTACAACCCTGATCTGGGCTACACCTTC. It is translated as CASSSIPYNPDLGYTF.